This entry concerns a single TCR beta chain. This entry comes from a study of blood T cell repertoires in COVID-19. Study summary: Italy, Spain and the United States were the sources of the convalescent and acute COVID-19 samples. The analysed material was cDNA or gDNA that came from T cells, B-cell-depleted T cells, or PBMCs.

CDR3 length: 12 residues. The V end lost 1 base, the J end lost 14 bases, and 12 bases lay between the germline ends. Per the germline V gene, CDR1 is SEHNR and CDR2 is FQNEAQ (reference sequence). Sequencing was performed with immunoSEQ multiplex PCR; in TCRdb, only in-frame clones are kept and a portion is missing. The sample shows some 260,000 clones, approximately 90% of them seen only once. The sample taken for sequencing was peripheral blood. This rearrangement joins TRBV7-9 to TRBJ1-3; D is undetermined. The TCR was taken from a middle-aged woman who had recovered from COVID-19. CDR3 amino acids: CASSLVGSSVYF. Written as DNA, the CDR3 is TGTGCCAGCAGCTTAGTGGGCAGTTCCGTATATTTT.